Listed here is a single TCR beta chain. Its antigen is still unknown. Study outcomes and limitations: Tumor Treg TCRs overlapped most with tumor naive CD4+ cells.

Full-length variable regions came from constant-region reverse primers plus semi-nested Nested Universal Primer A PCR. MiXCR, applied by TCRdb to the 5' RACE reads, yields one record per CDR3 protein. The sample yields 9,500 to 15,000 distinct CDR3 sequences, just over 50% seen once. The sorted Tregs were CD4+CD25+CD127-/low cells. This receptor was taken from a female donor with breast cancer. The sequenced sample was tumor-infiltrating Tregs sorted from the breast tumor.

The chain's CDR3 is CASSGSSNTGELFF. CDR3 DNA sequence: TGTGCCAGCAGTGGGTCGAGCAATACCGGGGAGCTGTTTTTT. J is TRBJ2-2 and V is TRBV6-5; D gene unclear. The V end was cut by 5 bases, the J end by 5 bases, with 12 bases between. The CDR3 spans 14 residues. Germline V gives CDR1 MNHEY, CDR2 SVGAGI.